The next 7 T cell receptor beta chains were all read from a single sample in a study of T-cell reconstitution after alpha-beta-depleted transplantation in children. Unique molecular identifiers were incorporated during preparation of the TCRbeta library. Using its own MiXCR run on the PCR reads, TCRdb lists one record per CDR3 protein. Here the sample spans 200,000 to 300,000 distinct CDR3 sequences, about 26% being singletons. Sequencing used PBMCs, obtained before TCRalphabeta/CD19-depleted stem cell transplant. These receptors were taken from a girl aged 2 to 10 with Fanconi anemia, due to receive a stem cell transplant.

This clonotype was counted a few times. The CDR3 protein is CASSQGNSEQYF. The CDR3 DNA sequence: TGTGCCAGTAGTCAGGGGAATAGCGAGCAGTACTTC. The rearrangement uses TRBV19 and TRBJ2-7; D is perhaps TRBD1 (6 bases). Germline CDR1 and CDR2: LNHDA and SQIVND (reference sequence). CDR3 length: 12 residues. The V end lost 5 bases, the J end lost 6 bases, and 11 bases lay between the germline ends.

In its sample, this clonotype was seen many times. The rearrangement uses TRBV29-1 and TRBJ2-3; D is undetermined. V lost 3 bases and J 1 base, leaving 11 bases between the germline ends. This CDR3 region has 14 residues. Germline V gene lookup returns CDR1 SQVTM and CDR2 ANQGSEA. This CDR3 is CSVEGFLGTDTQYF. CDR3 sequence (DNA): TGCAGCGTTGAGGGTTTCTTAGGCACAGATACGCAGTATTTT.

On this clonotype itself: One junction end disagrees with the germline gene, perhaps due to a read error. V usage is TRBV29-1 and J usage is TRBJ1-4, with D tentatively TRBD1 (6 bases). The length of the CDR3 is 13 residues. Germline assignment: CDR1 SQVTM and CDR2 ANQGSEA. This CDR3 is CSVDRGTNEKLFF. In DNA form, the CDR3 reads TGCAGCGTGGACAGAGGAACTAACGAAAAACTGTTTTTT. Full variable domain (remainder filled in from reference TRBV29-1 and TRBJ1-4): SAVISQKPSRDICQRGTSLTIQCQVDSQVTMMFWYRQQPGQSLTLIATANQGSEATYESGFVIDKFPISRPNLTFSTLTVSNMSPEDSSIYLCSVDRGTNEKLFFGSGTQLSVL.

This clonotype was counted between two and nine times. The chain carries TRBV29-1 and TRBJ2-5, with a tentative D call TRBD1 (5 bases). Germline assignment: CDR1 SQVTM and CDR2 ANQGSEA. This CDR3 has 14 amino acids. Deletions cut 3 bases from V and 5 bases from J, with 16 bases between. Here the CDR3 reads CSVDWDRAGETQYF. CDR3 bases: TGCAGCGTTGATTGGGATCGGGCAGGGGAGACCCAGTACTTC.

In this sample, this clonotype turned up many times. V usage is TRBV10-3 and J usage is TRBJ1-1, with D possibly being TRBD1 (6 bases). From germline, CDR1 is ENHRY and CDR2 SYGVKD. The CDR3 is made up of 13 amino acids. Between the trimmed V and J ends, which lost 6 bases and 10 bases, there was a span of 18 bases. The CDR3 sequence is CAIRGGRGGGAFF. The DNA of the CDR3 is TGTGCCATCAGGGGGGGCAGGGGCGGAGGAGCTTTCTTT.

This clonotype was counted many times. The DNA of the CDR3 is TGTGCCAGCAGTTTACGCTGGGACAGGGGCTACGAGCAGTACTTC. Its protein product is CASSLRWDRGYEQYF. This chain joins TRBV12-3 or TRBV12-4 and TRBJ2-7; TRBD1 agrees at 10 bases. V was clipped by 2 bases and J by 3 bases; unmatched bases: 4. The CDR3 is 15 amino acids.

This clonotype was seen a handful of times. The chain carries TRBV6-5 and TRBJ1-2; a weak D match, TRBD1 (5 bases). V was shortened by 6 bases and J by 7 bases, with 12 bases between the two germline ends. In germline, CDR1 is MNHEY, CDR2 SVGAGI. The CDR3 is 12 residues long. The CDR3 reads CASSQGWGGYTF. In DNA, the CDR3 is TGTGCCAGCAGCCAGGGATGGGGTGGCTACACCTTC.